This T cell receptor (beta chain) was retrieved from a study of CD8 T cells in Susac syndrome. RNA was extracted with the RNeasy kit, and a quantity of about 0.5 to 1 ug was reverse transcribed using random hexamers. TCRdb ran MiXCR on the immunoSEQ multiplex PCR reads and lists one entry per CDR3 protein. This sample carries more than 65,000 distinct CDR3 sequences, approximately 95% of them seen once, and the ten largest clones take 0.24%. A single count supports this clonotype. The sample taken for sequencing was CD8+ T cells from PBMCs. The sequence derives from a human donor in good health.

DNA for the CDR3: TGTGCCAGCAGCCAAGATGGTGGGTTACCTAGCAGTAATCAGCCCCAGCATTTT. Its protein is CASSQDGGLPSSNQPQHF. This rearrangement joins TRBV4-2 to TRBJ1-5, with D unclear. The germline V and J ends were trimmed by 0 bases and 4 bases, with 19 bases remaining between them. The CDR3 length is 18 residues. Per the germline V gene, CDR1 is LGHNA and CDR2 is YNFKEQ.